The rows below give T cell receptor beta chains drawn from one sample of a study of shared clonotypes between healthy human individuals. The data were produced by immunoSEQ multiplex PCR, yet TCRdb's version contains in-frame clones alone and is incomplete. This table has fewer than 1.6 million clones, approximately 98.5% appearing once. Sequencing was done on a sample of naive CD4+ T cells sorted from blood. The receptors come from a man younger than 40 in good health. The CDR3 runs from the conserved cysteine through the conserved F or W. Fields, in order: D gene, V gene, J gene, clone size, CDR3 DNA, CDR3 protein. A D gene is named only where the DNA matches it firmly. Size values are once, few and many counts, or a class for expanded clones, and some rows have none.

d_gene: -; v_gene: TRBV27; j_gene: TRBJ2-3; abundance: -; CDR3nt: TGTGCCAGCAGTTTATTAGGCGTCGGAGGCACAGATACGCAGTATTTT; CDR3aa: CASSLLGVGGTDTQYF
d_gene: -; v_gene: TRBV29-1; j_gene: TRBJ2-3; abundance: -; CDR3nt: TGCAGCGGGGAACTCGGAAACACAGATACGCAGTATTTT; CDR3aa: CSGELGNTDTQYF
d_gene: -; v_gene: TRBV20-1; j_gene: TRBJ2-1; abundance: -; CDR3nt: TGCAGTGGGGCAGGGAACGATGAGCAGTTCTTC; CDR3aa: CSGAGNDEQFF
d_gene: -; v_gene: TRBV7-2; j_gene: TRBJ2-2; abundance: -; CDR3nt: TGTGCCAGCAGCTTAGACAGAGGCACCGGGGAGCTGTTTTTT; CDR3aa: CASSLDRGTGELFF
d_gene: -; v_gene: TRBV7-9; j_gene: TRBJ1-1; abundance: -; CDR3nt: TGTGCCAGCAGCTTGATGGGGGGCCCACTTCTTGGCACTGAAGCTTTCTTT; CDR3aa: CASSLMGGPLLGTEAFF
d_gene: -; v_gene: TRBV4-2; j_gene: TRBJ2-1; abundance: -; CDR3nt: TGTGCCAGCAGCCAAGATCCCCTAGTTGGCAATGAGCAGTTCTTC; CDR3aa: CASSQDPLVGNEQFF
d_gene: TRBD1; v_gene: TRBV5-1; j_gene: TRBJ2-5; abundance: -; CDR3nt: TGCGCCAGCAGCATAACCCAGGGGGCGCTCCAAGAGACCCAGTACTTC; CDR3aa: CASSITQGALQETQYF
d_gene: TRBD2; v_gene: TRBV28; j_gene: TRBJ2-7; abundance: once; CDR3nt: TGTGCCAGCAGTTCTAGCGGGAGTGTCTACGAGCAGTACTTC; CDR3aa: CASSSSGSVYEQYF
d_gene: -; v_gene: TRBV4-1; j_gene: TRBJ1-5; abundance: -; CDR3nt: TGCGCCAGCAGCCAAGAGGGCGGAAACAATCAGCCCCAGCATTTT; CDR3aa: CASSQEGGNNQPQHF
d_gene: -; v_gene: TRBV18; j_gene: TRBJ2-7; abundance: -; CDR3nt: TGTGCCAGCTCACCACCCGCTCCGCAGGGGCCCTCCTACGAGCAGTACTTC; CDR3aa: CASSPPAPQGPSYEQYF
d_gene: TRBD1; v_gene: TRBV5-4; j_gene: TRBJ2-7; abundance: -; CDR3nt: TGTGCCAGCAGCCGACCGGGACAGCCCTACGAGCAGTACTTC; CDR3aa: CASSRPGQPYEQYF
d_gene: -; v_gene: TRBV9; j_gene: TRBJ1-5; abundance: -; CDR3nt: TGTGCCAGCAGCGGTCCAGGGAACAATCAGCCCCAGCATTTT; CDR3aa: CASSGPGNNQPQHF
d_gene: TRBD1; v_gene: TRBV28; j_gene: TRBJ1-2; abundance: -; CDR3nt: TGTGCCAGCAGTATAAACAGGGGTTTCTATGGCTACACCTTC; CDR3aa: CASSINRGFYGYTF
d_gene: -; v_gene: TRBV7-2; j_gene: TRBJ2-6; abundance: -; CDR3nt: TGTGCCAGCAGCTTTTCCAGAAGCTCTGGGGCCAACGTCCTGACTTTC; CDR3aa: CASSFSRSSGANVLTF
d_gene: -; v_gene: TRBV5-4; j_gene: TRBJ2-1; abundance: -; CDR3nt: TGTGCCAGCAGCTTGGAATCTCGCGGGCCGTACAATGAGCAGTTCTTC; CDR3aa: CASSLESRGPYNEQFF
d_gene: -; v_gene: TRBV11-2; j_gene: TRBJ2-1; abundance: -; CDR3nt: TGTGCCAGCAGCTTTACCCTAGCGCCCAATGAGCAGTTCTTC; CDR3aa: CASSFTLAPNEQFF
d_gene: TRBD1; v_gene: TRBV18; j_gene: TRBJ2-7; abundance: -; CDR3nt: TGTGCCAGCTCTTCCGGGACAGAATCCTACGAGCAGTACTTC; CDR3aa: CASSSGTESYEQYF
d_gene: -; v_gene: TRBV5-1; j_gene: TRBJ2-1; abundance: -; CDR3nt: TGCGCCAGCAGCTTCAGACCCTCGAATGAGCAGTTCTTC; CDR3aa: CASSFRPSNEQFF
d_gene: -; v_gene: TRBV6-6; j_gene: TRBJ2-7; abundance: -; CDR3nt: TGTGCCAGCAGAGCAACCGGGATAGGGCCCTACGAGCAGTACTTC; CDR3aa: CASRATGIGPYEQYF
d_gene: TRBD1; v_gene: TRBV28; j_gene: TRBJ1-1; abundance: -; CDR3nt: TGTGCCACCTGTAGGACAGGGGCCTTGGCTGAAGCTTTCTTT; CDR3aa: CATCRTGALAEAFF
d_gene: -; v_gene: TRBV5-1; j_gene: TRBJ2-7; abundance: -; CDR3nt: TGCGCCAGCAGCTTAGGGACCGTAGATTCCTACGAGCAGTACTTC; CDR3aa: CASSLGTVDSYEQYF
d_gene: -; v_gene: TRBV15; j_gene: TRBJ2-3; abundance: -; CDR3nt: TGTGCCACCAGACTCACCGAGGACACAGATACGCAGTATTTT; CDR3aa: CATRLTEDTDTQYF
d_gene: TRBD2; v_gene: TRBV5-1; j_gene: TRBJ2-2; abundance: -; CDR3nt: TGCGCCAGCAGCTTGGAGGCTAGCGGGAGTAACACCGGGGAGCTGTTTTTT; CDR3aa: CASSLEASGSNTGELFF
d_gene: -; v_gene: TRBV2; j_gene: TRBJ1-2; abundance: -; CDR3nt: TGTGCCAGCACTCGACAAGGAGGGTATGGCTACACCTTC; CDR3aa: CASTRQGGYGYTF
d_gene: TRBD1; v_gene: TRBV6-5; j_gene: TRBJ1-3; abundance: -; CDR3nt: TGTGCCAGCAGCGCTACAGGGGCAAAGGGAAACACCATATATTTT; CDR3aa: CASSATGAKGNTIYF
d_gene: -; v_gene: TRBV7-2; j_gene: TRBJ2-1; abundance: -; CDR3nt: TGTGCCACCGCGAGGACACCATTCGGAAATGAGCAGTTCTTC; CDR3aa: CATARTPFGNEQFF
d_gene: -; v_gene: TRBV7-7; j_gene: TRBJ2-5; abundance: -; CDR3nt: TGTGCCAGCAGCTTAGGGTCGGGGACCCCACAAGAGACCCAGTACTTC; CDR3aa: CASSLGSGTPQETQYF
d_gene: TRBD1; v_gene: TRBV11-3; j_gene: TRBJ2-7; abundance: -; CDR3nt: TGTGCCAGCAGCCTCCGGGACAGATACGAGCAGTACTTC; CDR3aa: CASSLRDRYEQYF
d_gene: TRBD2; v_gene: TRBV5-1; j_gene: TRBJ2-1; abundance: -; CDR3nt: TGCGCCAGCAGCTTCCAGGGACTAGCGGGAAATGAGCAGTTCTTC; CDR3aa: CASSFQGLAGNEQFF
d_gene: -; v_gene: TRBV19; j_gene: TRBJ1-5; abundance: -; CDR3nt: TGTGCCAGTAGTATAGACCGGTTAAACAATCAGCCCCAGCATTTT; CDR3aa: CASSIDRLNNQPQHF
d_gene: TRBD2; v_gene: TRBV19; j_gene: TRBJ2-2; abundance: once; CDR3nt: TGTGCCAGTAGTATAACTAGCGGGAGGACAACCGGGGAGCTGTTTTTT; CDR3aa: CASSITSGRTTGELFF
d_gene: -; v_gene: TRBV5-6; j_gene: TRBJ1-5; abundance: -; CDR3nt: TGTGCCAGCAGCTTTGCTCGGACATCTCAGCCCCAGCATTTT; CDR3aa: CASSFARTSQPQHF